The present entry profiles one T cell receptor beta chain with its context. Its matching antigen is unknown. In the PCR, 60 Vbeta and 13 Jbeta primers were used. Assay: immunoSEQ multiplex PCR; the TCRdb copy retains only in-frame clones and omits some. The data hold around 150,000 clones, with approximately 84% observed a single time. The data belong to a study of cytomegalovirus exposure and HLA in healthy donors. Whole-study findings and limits: Previous analysis showed most TCR beta V segments were productive about 87% or about 30% of the time. Further analysis was carried out later, and it showed several of the most significant clusters appearing linked to common viral pathogens.

The CDR3 runs 17 residues. CDR1 and CDR2 (germline): LGHNA, YSLEER. Trimming at V came to 0 bases and at J to 4 bases, leaving 3 bases not matched to a gene. This TCR was sampled from a man younger than 30 in good health and CMV-seropositive. The sequenced material came from PBMCs. The chain uses TRBV4-3 and TRBJ2-1, with 13 nucleotides matching TRBD2. The CDR3 loop reads CASSQEATSGGYNEQFF. In nucleotides, the CDR3 is TGCGCCAGCAGCCAAGAGGCGACTAGCGGGGGGTACAATGAGCAGTTCTTC.